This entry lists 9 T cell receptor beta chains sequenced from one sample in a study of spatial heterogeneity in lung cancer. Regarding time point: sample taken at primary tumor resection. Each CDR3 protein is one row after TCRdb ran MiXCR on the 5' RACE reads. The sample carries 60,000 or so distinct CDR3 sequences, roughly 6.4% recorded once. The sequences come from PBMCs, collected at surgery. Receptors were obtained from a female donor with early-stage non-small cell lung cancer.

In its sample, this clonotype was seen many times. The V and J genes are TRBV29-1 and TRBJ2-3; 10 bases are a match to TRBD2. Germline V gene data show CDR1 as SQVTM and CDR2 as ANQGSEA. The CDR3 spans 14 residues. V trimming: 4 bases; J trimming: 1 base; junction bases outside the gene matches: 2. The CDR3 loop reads CSVAGTSGTDTQYF. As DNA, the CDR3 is TGCAGCGTTGCCGGGACTAGCGGCACAGATACGCAGTATTTT.

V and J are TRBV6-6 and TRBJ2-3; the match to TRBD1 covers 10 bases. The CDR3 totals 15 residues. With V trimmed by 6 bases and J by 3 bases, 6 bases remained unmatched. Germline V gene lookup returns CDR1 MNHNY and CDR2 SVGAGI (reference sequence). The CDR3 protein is CASRHGQGVTDTQYF. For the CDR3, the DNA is TGTGCCAGCAGGCACGGACAGGGGGTTACAGATACGCAGTATTTT.

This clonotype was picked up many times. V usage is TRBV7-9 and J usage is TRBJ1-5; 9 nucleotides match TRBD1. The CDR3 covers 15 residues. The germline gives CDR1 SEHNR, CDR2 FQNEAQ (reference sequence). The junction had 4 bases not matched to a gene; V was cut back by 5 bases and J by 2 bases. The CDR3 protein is CASSGRTGGNQPQHF. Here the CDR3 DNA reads TGTGCCAGCAGCGGACGGACAGGGGGCAATCAGCCCCAGCATTTT.

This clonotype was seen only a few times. CDR3 amino acids: CASSHSSGDYGYTF. The CDR3 nucleotides are TGTGCCAGCAGCCACTCGTCAGGGGACTATGGCTACACCTTC. This rearrangement joins TRBV11-2 to TRBJ1-2; D is perhaps TRBD1 (6 bases). The CDR3 is made up of 14 amino acids. Germline V lookup: CDR1 SGHAT, CDR2 FQNNGV. Trimming removed 5 bases at V and 3 bases at J, with 13 bases between.

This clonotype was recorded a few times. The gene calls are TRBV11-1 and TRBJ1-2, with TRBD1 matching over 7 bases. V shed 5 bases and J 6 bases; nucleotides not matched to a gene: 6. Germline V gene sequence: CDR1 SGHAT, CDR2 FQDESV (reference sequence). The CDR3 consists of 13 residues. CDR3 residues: CASSQTGTDGYTF. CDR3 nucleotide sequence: TGTGCCAGCAGCCAGACAGGGACTGATGGCTACACCTTC.

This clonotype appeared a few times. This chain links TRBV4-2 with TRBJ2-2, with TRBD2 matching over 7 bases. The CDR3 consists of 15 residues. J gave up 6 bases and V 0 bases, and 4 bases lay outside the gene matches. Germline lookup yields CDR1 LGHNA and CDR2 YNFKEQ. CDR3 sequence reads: CASSQDGLVPGELFF. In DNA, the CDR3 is TGTGCCAGCAGCCAAGATGGACTAGTGCCCGGGGAGCTGTTTTTT.

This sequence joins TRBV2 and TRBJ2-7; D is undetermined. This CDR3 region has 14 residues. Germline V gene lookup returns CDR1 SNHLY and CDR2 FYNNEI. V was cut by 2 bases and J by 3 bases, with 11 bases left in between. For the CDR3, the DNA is TGTGCCAGCAGTGAATCTCCGATGGACTACGAGCAGTACTTC. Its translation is CASSESPMDYEQYF.

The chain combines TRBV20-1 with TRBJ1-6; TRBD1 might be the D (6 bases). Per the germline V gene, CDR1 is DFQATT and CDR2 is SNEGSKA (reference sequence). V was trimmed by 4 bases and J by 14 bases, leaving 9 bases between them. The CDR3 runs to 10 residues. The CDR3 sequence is CSATGDTLHF. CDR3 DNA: TGCAGTGCTACTGGGGACACCCTCCACTTT.

CDR3 protein: CASSIPPDRVIGELFF. The DNA for the CDR3 is TGTGCCAGTAGTATACCGCCCGACAGGGTCATCGGGGAGCTGTTTTTT. The chain combines TRBV19 with TRBJ2-2, with 7 bases that match TRBD1. The CDR3 is 16 amino acids. CDR1 and CDR2 (germline): LNHDA, SQIVND (reference sequence). V shed 2 bases and J 7 bases; nucleotides not matched to a gene: 10. The full variable domain, rest sourced from reference TRBV19 and TRBJ2-2, is DGGITQSPKYLFRKEGQNVTLSCEQNLNHDAMYWYRQDPGQGLRLIYYSQIVNDFQKGDIAEGYSVSREKKESFPLTVTSAQKNPTAFYLCASSIPPDRVIGELFFGEGSRLTVL.